These 21 T cell receptor beta chains share one sample of origin, sequenced in a study of cytomegalovirus exposure and HLA in healthy donors. Use of 60 Vbeta and 13 Jbeta primers characterized the PCR. Here immunoSEQ multiplex PCR was the method, and the copy in TCRdb shows in-frame clones only, minus some. This sample yields 110,000 to 150,000 clones, of which 8.5% to 10% are seen a single time; roughly 1.9% belongs to the top ten. The specimen was PBMCs. Every receptor here comes from a man in his fifties in good health and CMV-seronegative.

The chain carries TRBV29-1 and TRBJ2-7; a weak D match, TRBD2 (5 bases). Germline loops: CDR1 SQVTM, CDR2 ANQGSEA. The V and J ends lost 6 bases and 6 bases respectively, with 12 bases between them. This CDR3 has 11 residues. CDR3 nucleotide sequence: TGCAGCGTCGGGATGCGGTTCGAGCAGTACTTC. This encodes CSVGMRFEQYF.

The table lists this clone with a few counts. The J gene is TRBJ2-6, the V gene TRBV9, with TRBD2 matching over 8 bases. The V segment lost 5 bases and the J segment 4 bases; nucleotides outside the gene matches: 8. CDR1 and CDR2 from the germline V gene are SGDLS and YYNGEE. The CDR3 extends over 16 amino acids. The CDR3 coding sequence is TGTGCCAGCAGAACCGGGGGGGCGTCAGGGGCCAACGTCCTGACTTTC. This sequence encodes CASRTGGASGANVLTF.

This clone was observed a few times. The rearrangement joins TRBV2 to TRBJ1-4; 7 bases align to TRBD1. The V gene's germline CDR1 is SNHLY and CDR2 FYNNEI. The CDR3 is 13 residues long. For the CDR3, the DNA is TGTGCTAGCGGCGACAGGGTTGGGGAAAAACTGTTTTTT. Translated: CASGDRVGEKLFF.

This clone has more than one count but fewer than ten. This chain links TRBV2 with TRBJ1-1; 12 bases line up with TRBD1. Germline CDR1 is SNHLY and CDR2 is FYNNEI. The CDR3 has 17 residues. Unmatched junction bases numbered 7, after V lost 3 bases and J lost 2 bases. The CDR3 nucleotides are TGTGCCAGCAGTGACCGGGACAGGGGGCTTTCCAACACTGAAGCTTTCTTT. It yields the protein CASSDRDRGLSNTEAFF. The complete variable domain, with remaining parts taken from reference TRBV2 and TRBJ1-1, reads EPEVTQTPSHQVTQMGQEVILRCVPISNHLYFYWYRQILGQKVEFLVSFYNNEISEKSEIFDDQFSVERPDGSNFTLKIRSTKLEDSAMYFCASSDRDRGLSNTEAFFGQGTRLTVV.

The rearrangement links TRBV5-1 to TRBJ1-1; 9 bases are a match to TRBD1. There are 16 residues in the CDR3. J gave up 11 bases and V 3 bases, and 17 bases lay outside the gene matches. The V gene's germline CDR1 is SGHRS and CDR2 YFSETQ. This CDR3 is CASSSRGGQGPGSAFF. CDR3 in DNA: TGCGCCAGCAGCTCGAGGGGAGGACAGGGGCCTGGGTCGGCTTTCTTT. The entire variable domain, with the rest obtained from reference TRBV5-1 and TRBJ1-1, is as follows: KAGVTQTPRYLIKTRGQQVTLSCSPISGHRSVSWYQQTPGQGLQFLFEYFSETQRNKGNFPGRFSGRQFSNSRSEMNVSTLELGDSALYLCASSSRGGQGPGSAFFGQGTRLTVV.

This clone occurred a few times. V usage is TRBV6-1 and J usage is TRBJ2-1; 7 bases are a match to TRBD2. J was trimmed by 0 bases and V by 9 bases; bases with no gene match: 8. Germline V lookup: CDR1 MNHNS, CDR2 SASEGT. There are 15 residues in the CDR3. CDR3 residues: CASANGGTSYNEQFF. CDR3 DNA: TGTGCCAGTGCAAACGGGGGGACCTCCTACAATGAGCAGTTCTTC.

Only a few counts were recorded for this clone. The gene calls are TRBV7-9 and TRBJ1-1; 7 nucleotides align to TRBD1. Germline V CDR1 and CDR2: SEHNR, FQNEAQ (reference sequence). J was trimmed by 1 base and V by 3 bases; bases with no gene match: 2. This CDR3 spans 14 amino acids. The CDR3 DNA is TGTGCCAGCAGCTTGGGGACAGCGAACACTGAAGCTTTCTTT. It is translated as CASSLGTANTEAFF.

The J gene is TRBJ2-1, the V gene TRBV6-1; D is possibly TRBD2 (6 bases). The germline V and J ends were trimmed by 6 bases and 5 bases, with 17 bases remaining between them. CDR3 length: 15 amino acids. The germline V gene encodes CDR1 MNHNS and CDR2 SASEGT. The CDR3, as DNA: TGTGCCAGCAGGAGTCGGGAGACAGCGAACAATGAGCAGTTCTTC. Translating gives CASRSRETANNEQFF.

In its sample, this clone was seen a few times. This chain links TRBV19 with TRBJ2-2; D not resolved. Germline-derived CDR1 and CDR2 are LNHDA and SQIVND (reference sequence). Deletions cut 10 bases from V and 7 bases from J, with 10 bases between. This CDR3 has 11 amino acids. The CDR3 spells CAINFGGELFF. CDR3 DNA: TGTGCCATCAACTTCGGCGGGGAGCTGTTTTTT. Supplemented by reference TRBV19 and TRBJ2-2, the full variable domain reads DGGITQSPKYLFRKEGQNVTLSCEQNLNHDAMYWYRQDPGQGLRLIYYSQIVNDFQKGDIAEGYSVSREKKESFPLTVTSAQKNPTAFYLCAINFGGELFFGEGSRLTVL.

The J gene is TRBJ1-4, the V gene TRBV6-6; D remains unclear. Looked up from germline, CDR1 is MNHNY and CDR2 is SVGAGI (reference sequence). The CDR3 totals 14 residues. The V end lost 0 bases, the J end lost 1 base, and 3 bases lay between the germline ends. Here the CDR3 reads CASSYSRTNEKLFF. Here the CDR3 DNA reads TGTGCCAGCAGTTACTCGAGAACTAATGAAAAACTGTTTTTT.

This clone was seen more than once but under ten times. V gene TRBV5-4 combines with J gene TRBJ2-7; no clear D. V was clipped by 2 bases and J by 3 bases, with 12 bases between them. Germline assignment: CDR1 SGHNT and CDR2 YYREEE (reference sequence). This CDR3 is built from 14 residues. CDR3 nucleotides: TGTGCCAGCAGCTTCCCAAGCGATAACTACGAGCAGTACTTC. Amino acid sequence: CASSFPSDNYEQYF.

V and J are TRBV6-6 and TRBJ2-7, with 8 bases identical to TRBD1. V lost 6 bases and J lost 3; bases outside the gene matches: 10. CDR1 MNHNY and CDR2 SVGAGI come from the germline V gene (reference sequence). CDR3 size: 15 residues. Written as DNA, the CDR3 is TGTGCCAGCAGGGACACAGGGGGACCAAACTACGAGCAGTACTTC. Its protein product is CASRDTGGPNYEQYF.

This clone occurred a few times. The V gene is TRBV5-8, the J gene TRBJ1-1, with D unclear. Germline V gives CDR1 SGHTS, CDR2 YDEGEE. The V end was cut by 4 bases, the J end by 1 base, with 8 bases between. CDR3 length equals 13 residues. The CDR3 sequence: CASSITRNTEAFF. Here the CDR3 DNA reads TGTGCCAGCAGCATTACACGGAACACTGAAGCTTTCTTT.

This clone has just a few counts. The genes are TRBV5-4 and TRBJ1-4, with 7 bases that match TRBD1. Trimming at V came to 0 bases and at J to 5 bases, leaving 10 bases not matched to a gene. In germline, CDR1 is SGHNT, CDR2 YYREEE (reference sequence). The CDR3 consists of 17 residues. The CDR3 protein is CASSLATGTQTNEKLFF. CDR3 nucleotide sequence: TGTGCCAGCAGCTTGGCGACAGGGACCCAGACAAATGAAAAACTGTTTTTT.

This chain uses TRBV28 with TRBJ2-5; D is perhaps TRBD1 (6 bases). V lost 7 bases to trimming and J lost 0 bases, with 15 bases between them. This CDR3 has 15 amino acids. Germline V CDR1 and CDR2: MDHEN, SYDVKM. The CDR3 DNA reads TGTGCCAGCACTACGATGGACAGTAACCAAGAGACCCAGTACTTC. Protein sequence: CASTTMDSNQETQYF.

Many counts were recorded for this clone. The rearrangement joins TRBV11-2 to TRBJ1-2; no firm D call. V gave up 5 bases and J gave up 11 bases, with 21 bases separating them. Germline CDR1 and CDR2: SGHAT and FQNNGV. CDR3 length: 14 residues. This chain's CDR3 is CASSLLIADGGYTF. The CDR3 bases are TGTGCCAGCAGCCTATTGATCGCTGATGGTGGTTACACCTTC.

This clone was observed a handful of times. The chain has TRBV5-6 and TRBJ1-1; 7 bases agree with TRBD1. Germline CDR1 reads SGHDT; CDR2 reads YYEEEE. This CDR3 spans 16 amino acids. J gave up 4 bases and V 1 base, and 10 bases lay outside the gene matches. DNA for the CDR3: TGTGCCAGCAGCTTGTTAGGGGGCAACCCCGGCACTGAAGCTTTCTTT. Residues: CASSLLGGNPGTEAFF.

This chain joins TRBV19 and TRBJ2-1, with 8 positions matching TRBD2. CDR1 is LNHDA, CDR2 SQIVND, per germline (reference sequence). Losses at the gene ends were 6 bases for V and 3 bases for J; bases not matched to a gene: 4. The CDR3 extends over 14 amino acids. The CDR3 region has the DNA TGTGCCAGTAGCGAAGGGACTAGCTACAATGAGCAGTTCTTC. Translated, it gives CASSEGTSYNEQFF. Full variable domain (outside the CDR3, taken from reference TRBV19 and TRBJ2-1): DGGITQSPKYLFRKEGQNVTLSCEQNLNHDAMYWYRQDPGQGLRLIYYSQIVNDFQKGDIAEGYSVSREKKESFPLTVTSAQKNPTAFYLCASSEGTSYNEQFFGPGTRLTVL.

CDR3: CASSQDRSSGNTIYF. The CDR3 DNA sequence: TGTGCCAGCAGTCAAGACAGGAGCTCTGGAAACACCATATATTTT. The gene calls are TRBV2 and TRBJ1-3, with D perhaps TRBD1 (6 bases). V shed 5 bases and J shed 0 bases, with 11 bases lying between them. CDR1 and CDR2 from the germline V gene are SNHLY and FYNNEI. The CDR3 is made up of 15 amino acids.

The chain carries TRBV19 and TRBJ2-7, with unresolved D. This CDR3 comprises 14 residues. The germline V gene has CDR1 LNHDA and CDR2 SQIVND (reference sequence). Trimming left V 3 bases short and J 7 bases short, with 16 bases between. CDR3 residues: CASSIAASRLEQYF. CDR3 nucleotides: TGTGCCAGTAGTATCGCGGCTTCCCGCCTGGAGCAGTACTTC.

A few counts support this clone. The V call is TRBV5-1, the J call TRBJ2-1, with 7 bases lining up with TRBD1. CDR1 is SGHRS and CDR2 is YFSETQ in the germline V gene. V was pared by 4 bases and J by 4 bases, with 8 bases of the junction left unmatched. The CDR3 is 15 amino acids. The CDR3 DNA is TGCGCCAGCAGCCACACAGGGGTGGATTACAATGAGCAGTTCTTC. Translated: CASSHTGVDYNEQFF.